One T cell receptor beta chain is described in this entry. These data come from a study of blood T cell repertoires in COVID-19. Losses at the gene ends were 4 bases for V and 6 bases for J; bases not matched to a gene: 7. Per germline, CDR1 SGHRS and CDR2 YFSETQ. This CDR3 comprises 14 residues. Method: immunoSEQ multiplex PCR; TCRdb's copy keeps in-frame clones and lacks some. Among a few hundred thousand clones listed, roughly nine tenths were seen once. Sequenced sample: PBMCs or T cells enriched from blood (not recorded which). The J gene is TRBJ1-2, the V gene TRBV5-1, with 9 bases aligning to TRBD1. The TCR sequence derives from a human donor in a cohort exposed to, infected with or recovered from COVID-19 (not recorded which). The donor label of this sample is uncertain. The CDR3 DNA follows: TGCGCCAGCAGCCCGGGACAGGGTTGGGATGGCTACACCTTC. Encoded protein: CASSPGQGWDGYTF.